The clone carrying this TCR beta chain was seen once. The sample originates from a study of control samples from healthy donors and cancer patients. Data came from immunoSEQ multiplex PCR; TCRdb stores just in-frame clones and leaves some out. Altogether 130,000 or so clones are present, 70% to 90% being singletons, with the ten largest covering roughly 3.2%. CDR3 length: 16 residues. V was pared by 1 base and J by 4 bases, with 8 bases of the junction left unmatched. Germline V CDR1 and CDR2: SGHDT, YYEEEE. The rearrangement joins TRBV5-6 to TRBJ2-1; 7 bases match TRBD2. The sequencing input was blood. The origin of this receptor is a man aged 50-60 years in good health. The CDR3 spells CASSLFVAGNYNEQFF. In DNA form, the CDR3 reads TGTGCCAGCAGCTTGTTCGTAGCGGGCAATTACAATGAGCAGTTCTTC.